Detailed here is one T cell receptor (beta chain). CDR3 size: 14 residues. Trimming shortened V by 0 bases and J by 10 bases, and 14 bases separated the two germline ends. Germline-derived CDR1 and CDR2 are SGDLS and YYNGEE. Second-dose schedules of about 4 or about 12 weeks were combined. This sample stems from a study of T cell responses to AZD1222 COVID-19 vaccine. Produced via immunoSEQ multiplex PCR; TCRdb's table is partial and in-frame only. Of around 56,000 clones in the sample, roughly nine tenths are singletons; the top ten hold more than 12%. Specimen: peripheral blood, collected 28 days after the second AZD1222 dose. The rearrangement joins TRBV9 to TRBJ2-1; D perhaps matches TRBD2 (5 bases). This TCR derives from an adult who received the AZD1222 COVID-19 vaccine. The CDR3 loop reads CASSVVQASGEQFF. Here the CDR3 DNA reads TGTGCCAGCAGCGTAGTGCAAGCCTCGGGGGAGCAGTTCTTC. Full variable domain (remainder filled in from reference TRBV9 and TRBJ2-1): DSGVTQTPKHLITATGQRVTLRCSPRSGDLSVYWYQQSLDQGLQFLIQYYNGEERAKGNILERFSAQQFPDLHSELNLSSLELGDSALYFCASSVVQASGEQFFGPGTRLTVL.